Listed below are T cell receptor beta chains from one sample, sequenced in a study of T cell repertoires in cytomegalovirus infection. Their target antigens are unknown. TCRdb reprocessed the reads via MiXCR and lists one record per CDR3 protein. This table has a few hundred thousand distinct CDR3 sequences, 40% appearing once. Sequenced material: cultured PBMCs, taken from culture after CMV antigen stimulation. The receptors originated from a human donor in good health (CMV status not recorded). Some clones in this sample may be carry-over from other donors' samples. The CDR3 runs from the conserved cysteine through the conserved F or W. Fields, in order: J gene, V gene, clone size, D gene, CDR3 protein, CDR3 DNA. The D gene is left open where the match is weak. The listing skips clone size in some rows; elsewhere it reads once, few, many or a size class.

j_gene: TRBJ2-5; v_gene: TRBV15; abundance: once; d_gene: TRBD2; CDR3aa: CATSRLSGIKETQYF; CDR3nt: TGTGCCACCAGCAGACTAAGCGGGATTAAAGAGACCCAGTACTTC
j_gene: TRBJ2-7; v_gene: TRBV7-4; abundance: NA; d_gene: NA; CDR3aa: CASSLGRVADDYEQYF; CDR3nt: TGTGCCAGCAGCTTGGGCCGAGTGGCAGACGACTACGAGCAGTACTTC
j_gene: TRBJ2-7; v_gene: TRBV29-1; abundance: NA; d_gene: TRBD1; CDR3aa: CSGKDREGSEQYF; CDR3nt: TGCAGCGGCAAAGACAGGGAAGGTAGCGAGCAGTACTTC
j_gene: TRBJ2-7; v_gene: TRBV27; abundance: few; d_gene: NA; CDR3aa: CASSFGITYEQYF; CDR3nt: TGTGCCAGCAGTTTCGGGATAACCTACGAGCAGTACTTC
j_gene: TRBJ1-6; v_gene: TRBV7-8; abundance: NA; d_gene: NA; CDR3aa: CASSSYTQEDSPLHF; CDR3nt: TGTGCCAGCAGCTCATACACGCAAGAGGATTCACCCCTCCACTTT
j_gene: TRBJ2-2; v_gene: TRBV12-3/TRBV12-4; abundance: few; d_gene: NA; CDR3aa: CASSFQGSTGELFF; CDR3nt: TGTGCCAGCAGTTTTCAGGGTAGCACCGGGGAGCTGTTTTTT
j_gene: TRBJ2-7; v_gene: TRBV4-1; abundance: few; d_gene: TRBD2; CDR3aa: CASSQDHLGGNRREQYF; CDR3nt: TGCGCCAGCAGCCAAGATCATCTGGGAGGGAATCGTCGCGAGCAGTACTTC
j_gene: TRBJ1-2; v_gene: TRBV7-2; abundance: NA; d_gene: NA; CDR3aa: CASSLVGSGVTGYTF; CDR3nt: TGTGCCAGCAGCTTAGTGGGGTCAGGTGTAACTGGCTACACCTTC
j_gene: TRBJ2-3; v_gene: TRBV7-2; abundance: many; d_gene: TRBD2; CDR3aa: CASSLFRAGGRFTDTQYF; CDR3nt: TGTGCCAGCAGCTTATTTAGAGCGGGGGGGCGGTTCACAGATACGCAGTATTTT
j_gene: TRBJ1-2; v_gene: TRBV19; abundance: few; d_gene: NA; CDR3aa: CASSRTLNYGYTF; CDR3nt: TGTGCCAGTAGTCGGACACTCAACTATGGCTACACCTTC
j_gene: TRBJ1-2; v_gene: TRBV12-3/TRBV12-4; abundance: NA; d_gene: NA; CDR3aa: CASSASNYGYTF; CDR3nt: TGTGCCAGCAGTGCCTCTAACTATGGCTACACCTTC
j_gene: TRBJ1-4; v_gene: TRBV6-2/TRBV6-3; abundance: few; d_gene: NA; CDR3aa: CASNRARRTNEKLFF; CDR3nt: TGTGCCAGCAACCGGGCTCGGCGAACTAATGAAAAACTGTTTTTT
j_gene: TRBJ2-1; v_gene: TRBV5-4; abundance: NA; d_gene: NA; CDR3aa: CASSSGSEQFF; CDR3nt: TGTGCCAGCAGCTCGGGTAGTGAGCAGTTCTTC
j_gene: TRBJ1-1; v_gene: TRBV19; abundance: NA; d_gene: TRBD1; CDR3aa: CASSIGPGTGEAFF; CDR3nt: TGTGCCAGTAGTATAGGCCCCGGGACAGGAGAAGCTTTCTTT
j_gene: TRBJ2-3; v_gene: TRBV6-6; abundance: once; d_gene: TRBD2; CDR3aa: CASSYSSFTSGASTDTQYF; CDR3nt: TGTGCCAGCAGTTACTCGTCCTTCACTAGCGGAGCTAGCACAGATACGCAGTATTTT
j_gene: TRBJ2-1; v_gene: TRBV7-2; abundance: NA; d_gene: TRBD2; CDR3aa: CASSRKRGSSYNEQFF; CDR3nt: TGTGCCAGCAGCCGGAAGCGGGGTAGCTCCTACAATGAGCAGTTCTTC
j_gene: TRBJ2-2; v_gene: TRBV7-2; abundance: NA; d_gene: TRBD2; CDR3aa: CASTRGGGNTGELFF; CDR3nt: TGTGCCAGCACCCGGGGCGGGGGGAACACCGGGGAGCTGTTTTTT
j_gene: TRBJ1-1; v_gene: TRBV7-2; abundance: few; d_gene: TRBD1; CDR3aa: CASSDPGGYTEAFF; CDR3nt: TGTGCCAGCAGCGATCCAGGGGGCTACACTGAAGCTTTCTTT
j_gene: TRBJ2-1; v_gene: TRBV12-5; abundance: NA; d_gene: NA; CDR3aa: CASGGRGRDEQFF; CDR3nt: TGTGCTAGTGGGGGGAGGGGGAGAGATGAGCAGTTCTTC
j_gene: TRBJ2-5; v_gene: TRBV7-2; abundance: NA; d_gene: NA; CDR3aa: CASSLVNSASLTQYF; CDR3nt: TGTGCCAGCAGCTTAGTTAACAGCGCCTCTCTAACCCAGTACTTC
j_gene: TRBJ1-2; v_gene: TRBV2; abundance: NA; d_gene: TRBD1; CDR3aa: CASSKGQGAAYNYGYTF; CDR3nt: TGTGCCAGCAGTAAGGGACAGGGGGCTGCCTATAACTATGGCTACACCTTC
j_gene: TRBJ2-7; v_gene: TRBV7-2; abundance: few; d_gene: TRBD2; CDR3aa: CASSWTSGLHEQYF; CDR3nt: TGTGCCAGCAGCTGGACTAGCGGGCTCCACGAGCAGTACTTC
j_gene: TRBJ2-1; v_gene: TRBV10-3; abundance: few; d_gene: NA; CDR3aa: CAIRDSANNEQFF; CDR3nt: TGTGCCATCAGGGACTCCGCAAACAATGAGCAGTTCTTC
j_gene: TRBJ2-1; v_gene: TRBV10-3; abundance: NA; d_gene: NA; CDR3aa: CAISLRITGLNEQFF; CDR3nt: TGTGCCATCAGTCTTCGTATTACAGGGTTGAATGAGCAGTTCTTC
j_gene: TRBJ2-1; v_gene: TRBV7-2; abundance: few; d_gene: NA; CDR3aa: CASSLRTLGEQFF; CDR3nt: TGTGCCAGCAGCTTAAGGACGCTCGGTGAGCAGTTCTTC
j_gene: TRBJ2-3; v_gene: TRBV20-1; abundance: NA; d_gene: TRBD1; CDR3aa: CSARVSWWGQKNTDTQYF; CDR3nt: TGCAGTGCTAGAGTAAGCTGGTGGGGACAGAAGAACACAGATACGCAGTATTTT
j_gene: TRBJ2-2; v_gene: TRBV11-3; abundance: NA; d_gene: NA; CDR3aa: CASSFSRGPRELFF; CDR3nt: TGTGCCAGCAGCTTTTCCAGGGGACCCCGTGAGCTGTTTTTT
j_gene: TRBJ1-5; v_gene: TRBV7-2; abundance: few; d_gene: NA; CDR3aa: CASSLNWGTLIQPQHF; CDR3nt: TGTGCCAGCAGCTTAAATTGGGGGACCTTAATTCAGCCCCAGCATTTT